These T cell receptor beta chains were read from a single sample in a study of blood T cell repertoires in COVID-19. Sequencing was performed with immunoSEQ multiplex PCR; in TCRdb, only in-frame clones are kept and a portion is missing. Found here are around 250,000 clones, around 90% of them singletons; the top ten hold 1.6%. Sequenced sample: PBMCs or T cells enriched from blood (not recorded which). The receptor source for this set is a woman between 50 and 59 years old who had recovered from COVID-19. CDR3s include the opening cysteine and the closing phenylalanine or tryptophan. The D gene is left open where the match is weak. Clone sizes are given selectively: once, few, many, or a class where the clone is expanded.

>.|TRBJ1-1|TRBV12-3/TRBV12-4|once
TGTGCCAGCAGCCGTACAGTTGAAGCTTTCTTT
CASSRTVEAFF
>.|TRBJ1-2|TRBV14|.
TGTGCCAGCAGCCAAGACCCGGGGATCCGCTATGGCTACACCTTC
CASSQDPGIRYGYTF
>.|TRBJ1-1|TRBV18|.
TGTGCCAGCTCACTTTTAGGGGTGAACACTGAAGCTTTCTTT
CASSLLGVNTEAFF
>TRBD2|TRBJ2-7|TRBV7-8|few
TGTGCCAGCAGCCTCGCGGCGGGAGGGCCCTACGAGCAGTACTTC
CASSLAAGGPYEQYF
>TRBD2|TRBJ2-7|TRBV6-2/TRBV6-3|.
TGTGCCAGCAGTTACTCGATAGCGGGTCGCTACGAGCAGTACTTC
CASSYSIAGRYEQYF
>TRBD1|TRBJ2-5|TRBV7-6|.
TGTGCCAGCAGCTCCCGGGACAGGACGGGGGAGACCCAGTACTTC
CASSSRDRTGETQYF
>.|TRBJ1-5|TRBV7-2|.
TGTGCCAGCAGCTTAGATGCGGGGAGGCATCAGCCCCAGCATTTT
CASSLDAGRHQPQHF
>TRBD1|TRBJ1-6|TRBV5-4|.
TGTGCCAGCAGCTTCCTTGACAGGGAGGATAATTCACCCCTCCACTTT
CASSFLDREDNSPLHF
>TRBD2|TRBJ2-7|TRBV6-5|.
TGTGCCAGCACGCGGGGGGCCTCCTACGAGCAGTACTTC
CASTRGASYEQYF
>.|TRBJ2-2|TRBV7-7|few
TGTGCTAGCAGCCCCCTAGCGTCACTTAACACCGGGGAGCTGTTTTTT
CASSPLASLNTGELFF
>TRBD2|TRBJ2-1|TRBV28|once
TGTGCCAGCAGTCCCATATCAGCGGGGGTCTACAATGAGCAGTTCTTC
CASSPISAGVYNEQFF
>TRBD1|TRBJ1-1|TRBV9|.
TGTGCCAGCAGCGTAGAGGGGACAGCTTTCATGAACACTGAAGCTTTCTTT
CASSVEGTAFMNTEAFF
>.|TRBJ1-2|TRBV5-4|.
TGTGCCAGCAGCTTGACCGGAGGGGACGGCTTGGATGGCTACACCTTC
CASSLTGGDGLDGYTF
>.|TRBJ2-1|TRBV5-1|.
TGCGCCAGCAGCTTGGCCCAATACAATGAGCAGTTCTTC
CASSLAQYNEQFF
>.|TRBJ2-7|TRBV7-2|.
TGTGCCAGCAGCTTAGTCCGAGACGCAGGCTCCTACGAGCAGTACTTC
CASSLVRDAGSYEQYF